This T cell receptor (beta chain) was retrieved from a study of T cells in localized non-small cell lung cancer. General study results and limits: Detection in adjacent lung was observed for a median approximately 52 of the top 100 tumor clones. Longer survival (overall) was linked to higher T cell density in blood.

Generated by immunoSEQ multiplex PCR, the TCRdb table keeps only in-frame clones and is missing some. The table records 90,000 or so clones, 87% of them present only once. Points on this clone: What it recognizes is unknown.

This CDR3 contains 16 residues. V lost 4 bases and J lost 5; bases outside the gene matches: 12. Germline V gene data show CDR1 as MGHRA and CDR2 as YSYEKL. The chain has TRBV4-1 and TRBJ2-3; TRBD2 matches at 7 bases. Sequencing used peripheral blood, obtained before any cancer treatment. The receptor's source is a man aged 40 to 70 with stage I squamous cell lung carcinoma. CDR3 in amino acids: CASSLTGGGLGDTQYF. The DNA for the CDR3 is TGCGCCAGCAGCCTAACGGGCGGGGGTCTTGGAGATACGCAGTATTTT.